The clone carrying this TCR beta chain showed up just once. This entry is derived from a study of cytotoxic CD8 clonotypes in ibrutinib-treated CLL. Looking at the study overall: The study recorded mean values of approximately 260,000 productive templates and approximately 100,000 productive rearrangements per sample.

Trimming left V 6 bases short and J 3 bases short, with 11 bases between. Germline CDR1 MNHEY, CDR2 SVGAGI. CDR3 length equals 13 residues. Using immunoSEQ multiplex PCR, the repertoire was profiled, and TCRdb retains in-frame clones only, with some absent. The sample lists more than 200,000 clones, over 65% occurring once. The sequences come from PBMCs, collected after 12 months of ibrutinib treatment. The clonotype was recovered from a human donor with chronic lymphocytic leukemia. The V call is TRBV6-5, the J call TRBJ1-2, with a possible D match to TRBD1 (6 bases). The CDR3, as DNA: TGTGCCAGCAGGCGGACAGTAGACTATGGCTACACCTTC. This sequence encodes CASRRTVDYGYTF.